The clone carrying this T cell receptor beta chain has just a few counts. Its antigen is still unknown. Time point in this sample: newly diagnosed GD, antithyroid drugs for less than 3 months. Extracted RNA from PBMCs served as the source of the TCR library. V dropped 4 bases and J dropped 4; count of bases not matched to a gene: 1. From germline, CDR1 is SGHTA and CDR2 FQGNSA. The length of the CDR3 is 14 residues. Arm-PCR with iRepertoire HTBI primers amplified the CDR3 regions for these TCR beta libraries. TCRdb processed the multiplex PCR reads anew with MiXCR; each CDR3 protein has one entry. The profile shows around 400,000 distinct CDR3 sequences, about 14% of them singletons. The data were taken from a study of regulatory T cells in long-lasting Graves disease. Study findings and constraints: The study found TRBV28, TRBJ1-2 and TRBJ2-5 favored in persistent disease.

The clonotype originates from a female donor with Graves disease. The source material was peripheral blood mononuclear cells (PBMCs), sampled at new diagnosis, from a patient treated with antithyroid drugs. The J gene is TRBJ2-7, the V gene TRBV7-2, with 13 positions matching TRBD2. CDR3 sequence: CASSWTSGSYEQYF. The CDR3 DNA reads as TGTGCCAGCAGCTGGACTAGCGGGAGTTACGAGCAGTACTTC.